The next 2 T cell receptor beta chains were all read from a single sample in a study of T cells in Graves' hyperthyroidism and ophthalmopathy. Amplification targeted TCR beta CDR3 regions from RNA transcripts. In the first-round RT-PCR of the TCR CDR3, the HTBI primer set was used. TCRdb analysed the multiplex PCR reads with MiXCR anew, one entry per CDR3 protein. This sample yields about 500,000 distinct CDR3 sequences, of which more than 15% are seen a single time; roughly 18% belongs to the top ten. Sample: blood. These receptors were obtained from a woman aged 18 to 35 with Graves' ophthalmopathy.

Concerning this clonotype itself: Being one base from a much bigger clone, this may be a read error. V gene TRBV30 combines with J gene TRBJ2-1; D might be TRBD2 (6 bases). The length of the CDR3 is 12 residues. Germline values: CDR1 GTSNPN, CDR2 SVGIG (reference sequence). CDR3 bases: TGTGCCCGGAGTCCGACTAGCAATGAGCAGTTCTTC. Translated, it gives CARSPTSNEQFF.

This clonotype has at least ten counts. The chain is built from TRBV5-6 and TRBJ2-1; the match to TRBD2 covers 8 bases. Germline assignment: CDR1 SGHDT and CDR2 YYEEEE. Trimming took 1 base from V and 2 from J; bases not matched to a gene: 5. CDR3 size: 16 residues. CDR3 residues: CASSLNAGGAYNEQFF. The CDR3 DNA is TGTGCCAGCAGCTTGAACGCGGGGGGAGCCTACAATGAGCAGTTCTTC.